These 6 T cell receptor beta chains were all obtained from the same sample, sequenced in a study of response to subunit inactivated influenza vaccine. TCRdb itself ran the RT-PCR reads through MiXCR, one entry per CDR3 protein. The table lists 150,000 or so distinct CDR3 sequences, about 10% of them singletons. This material consisted of CD8+ T cells sorted from PBMCs, taken less than 25 months after vaccination. Every receptor here comes from a man aged 50-75 years who received an inactivated influenza vaccine.

V usage is TRBV28 and J usage is TRBJ2-7, with D maybe TRBD2 (6 bases). The V end was cut by 3 bases, the J end by 0 bases, with 15 bases between. The CDR3 has 16 residues. The V gene's germline CDR1 is MDHEN and CDR2 SYDVKM. Here the CDR3 reads CASSFLREWASYEQYF. For the CDR3, the DNA is TGTGCCAGCAGTTTCCTTCGGGAGTGGGCCTCCTACGAGCAGTACTTC. Full variable domain (remainder filled in from reference TRBV28 and TRBJ2-7): DVKVTQSSRYLVKRTGEKVFLECVQDMDHENMFWYRQDPGLGLRLIYFSYDVKMKEKGDIPEGYSVSREKKERFSLILESASTNQTSMYLCASSFLREWASYEQYFGPGTRLTVT.

This clonotype has at least ten counts. The V and J genes are TRBV29-1 and TRBJ2-7; the D is unclear. V lost 5 bases, J lost 2 bases, and 13 bases lay in between. Germline CDR1 and CDR2: SQVTM and ANQGSEA. The length of the CDR3 is 13 residues. The DNA for the CDR3 is TGCAGCGTTTTCGACCCAGAGACCTACGAGCAGTACTTC. Protein: CSVFDPETYEQYF.

This clonotype was found a few times. The V gene is TRBV10-3, the J gene TRBJ1-4; TRBD1 might be the D (5 bases). Looked up from germline, CDR1 is ENHRY and CDR2 is SYGVKD. V shed 10 bases and J shed 6 bases, with 15 bases lying between them. The CDR3 is 13 residues long. CDR3 sequence reads: CASRVSQDEKLFF. In nucleotides, the CDR3 is TGTGCCAGCAGGGTATCTCAGGATGAAAAACTGTTTTTT.

This clonotype has ten or more counts. This chain connects TRBV27 to TRBJ1-5, with 12 bases identical to TRBD1. J lost 11 bases, V lost 7 bases, and 12 bases had no gene match. The CDR3 totals 15 residues. Germline V lookup: CDR1 MNHEY, CDR2 SMNVEV (reference sequence). CDR3 nucleotides: TGTGCCAGCAAGGAAACCGGGACAGGGGGCTTGGCCCAGCATTTT. Residues: CASKETGTGGLAQHF.

The V call is TRBV4-2, the J call TRBJ2-3; 9 bases line up with TRBD2. Germline CDR1 reads LGHNA; CDR2 reads YNFKEQ. The CDR3 has 15 amino acids. After removal of 1 base from V and 4 bases from J, the junction contained 3 bases not matched to a gene. CDR3 sequence (DNA): TGTGCCAGCAGCCAAGCCATAGCGGGGGCAGATACGCAGTATTTT. It translates to CASSQAIAGADTQYF.

V is TRBV4-1 and J is TRBJ2-4, with D possibly being TRBD1 (6 bases). This CDR3 spans 14 amino acids. Deletions cut 1 base from V and 10 bases from J, with 14 bases between. Germline-derived CDR1 and CDR2 are MGHRA and YSYEKL. CDR3 region: CASSQVGAWGIQYF. For the CDR3, the DNA is TGCGCCAGCAGCCAAGTGGGGGCTTGGGGGATTCAGTACTTC.